This T cell receptor beta chain was retrieved from a study of T cell responses to AZD1222 COVID-19 vaccine. Whole-study context: Recipients boosted at about 4 weeks or about 12 weeks are pooled.

Whole-study findings and limits: Only a handful of AZD1222 recipients, roughly 6 in all, had baseline seropositivity. Clonal diversity may have been underestimated, and the donors were mostly white British, with more females than males.

Assay: immunoSEQ multiplex PCR; the TCRdb copy retains only in-frame clones and omits some. Here the sample spans around 130,000 clones, just under 95% being singletons. With V trimmed by 3 bases and J by 3 bases, 3 bases remained unmatched. Germline-derived CDR1 and CDR2 are SGHRS and YFSETQ. CDR3 length equals 15 residues. Details on this clone: Its target is not known.

The rearrangement links TRBV5-1 to TRBJ2-7; 13 bases fit TRBD2. This receptor was obtained from an adult in good health. The specimen was peripheral blood, collected on day 0 of AZD1222 vaccination. CDR3 sequence: CASSWGTSGIYEQYF. DNA of the CDR3: TGCGCCAGCAGCTGGGGGACTAGCGGGATCTACGAGCAGTACTTC.